These T cell receptor beta chains were read from a single sample in a study of long-term antiretroviral therapy in people with HIV. Sequenced by immunoSEQ multiplex PCR; TCRdb stores in-frame clones only, minus some. The sample records more than 20,000 clones, about 83% being singletons. Sequenced material: unsorted PBMCs, taken 3 years after starting antiretroviral therapy. The receptors were sampled from a man between 18 and 35 years old with HIV. CDR3s include the opening cysteine and the closing phenylalanine or tryptophan. A D gene is named only where the DNA matches it firmly.

d_call v_call cdr3_length cdr3_aa
. TRBV6-5 12 CASRQVDYGYTF
. TRBV7-9 16 CASSRDPLGAVFGYTF
. TRBV5-1 16 CASSYEGTWGENTIYF
. TRBV7-3 13 CASSSGARETQYF
. TRBV7-9 15 CASSSMSRGRETQYF
. TRBV5-5 14 CASSLGEGDEKLFF
. TRBV19 15 CASMRPAVYSGELFF
. TRBV19 14 CASSRQDPGNTIYF
TRBD1 TRBV13 13 CASSFQGAEEQFF
. TRBV2 10 CASREETQYF
. TRBV5-3 14 CARSLGLRKETQYF
. TRBV5-5 13 CASSFTGNTEAFF
TRBD1 TRBV2 12 CASRTTGETQYF
TRBD1 TRBV29-1 14 CSVRDQGGGFGYTF
TRBD1 TRBV7-2 18 CASSSDPRGTAIGNTIYF
. TRBV6-5 15 CASSSIGVRSEKLFF
. TRBV6-6 15 CASSHARNSGNTIYF
. TRBV4-1 12 CASSQGPGGQFF
TRBD1 TRBV29-1 15 CSVEDEGTEGEKLFF
. TRBV5-4 15 CASSLAGAGLHGYTF
TRBD1 TRBV16 15 CASSHTRQGAAGYTF
TRBD2 TRBV7-3 16 CASSLWPSGSSYEQYF
TRBD1 TRBV5-1 17 CASSLLTGTFLNYGYTF
. TRBV7-7 13 CASSRDLQETQYF
TRBD2 TRBV7-9 18 CASSSGPAGLAAYNEQFF
. TRBV4-1 17 CASSQGEGPLSNTEAFF
. TRBV20-1 11 CSARRLTEAFF
TRBD2 TRBV29-1 14 CSVRLLAAQNEQFF
. TRBV5-4 14 CASSLKGVNQPQHF
. TRBV28 13 CASSLIGNTEAFF
. TRBV29-1 15 CSSRDPGLSYNEQFF
. TRBV6-5 15 CASSSGDFRNQPQHF
. TRBV12-5 14 CASGLGDRQETQYF
. TRBV27 15 CASSLYPGVNTEAFF
. TRBV27 18 CASSLSKRQLLGNTEAFF
TRBD2 TRBV9 18 CASSPLAGGLTGANVPTF
. TRBV27 13 CASSLSRDQPQHF
. TRBV28 13 CASSWGVNTEAFF
. TRBV9 14 CASSAHRVPDTQYF
. TRBV6-1 14 CASTPGQGGQPQHF
TRBD1 TRBV6-5 16 CASSYSGTGAGNTIYF
TRBD1 TRBV7-9 16 CASSYTGTGTPYEQYF
. TRBV6-1 15 CASIDFAGIADTQYF
. TRBV7-8 11 CASSSANEQFF